This TCR beta chain was identified during a study of cytomegalovirus exposure and HLA in healthy donors. Study-level information: Researchers previously reported finding roughly 120 million unique TCR beta sequences from some 180 million T cells. Study results and limitations: The study assumed roughly uniform donor sequencing depth for presence/absence analyses. A previous analysis found most TCR beta V segments productive roughly 87% or roughly 30% of the time.

The germline V gene encodes CDR1 MNHNY and CDR2 SVGAGI (reference sequence). The J segment lost 7 bases and the V segment lost 6 bases, leaving 8 bases of the junction unmatched. The CDR3 length is 14 residues. This clone appeared once. What it binds is not known. PCR employed 60 Vbeta and 13 Jbeta primers. TCRdb's copy holds only in-frame clones and misses some; the assay was immunoSEQ multiplex PCR. This sample has around 180,000 clones, with approximately 71% found just once. The clonotype comes from a girl aged 10 to 17 in good health and CMV-seronegative. The sequenced sample was PBMCs. This chain links TRBV6-6 with TRBJ2-1, with 8 bases that match TRBD2. CDR3: CASRSGTRWNEQFF. In DNA, the CDR3 is TGTGCCAGCAGATCCGGGACTAGATGGAATGAGCAGTTCTTC.